This entry lists 6 T cell receptor beta chains sequenced from one sample in a study of T cell responses to AZD1222 COVID-19 vaccine. TCRdb's copy holds only in-frame clones and misses some; the assay was immunoSEQ multiplex PCR. The top ten clones hold 3.3% of a sample with approximately 100,000 clones, around nine tenths of them seen once. This sample comprised peripheral blood, obtained 28 days after the second dose of the MenACWY control vaccine. Every receptor here comes from an adult who received the MenACWY meningococcal vaccine as a control.

V gene TRBV6-1 combines with J gene TRBJ1-1, with 8 bases lining up with TRBD1. The germline CDR1 and CDR2 sequences are MNHNS and SASEGT. The J segment lost 4 bases and the V segment lost 0 bases, leaving 7 bases of the junction unmatched. The CDR3 covers 16 residues. CDR3 amino acids: CASSEASGQVSTEAFF. CDR3 coding DNA: TGTGCCAGCAGTGAAGCCTCGGGACAGGTGAGCACTGAAGCTTTCTTT.

The chain uses TRBV3-1 (or the pseudogene TRBV3-2) and TRBJ2-1, with unresolved D. The V and J ends lost 2 bases and 9 bases respectively, with 8 bases between them. Germline assignment: CDR1 LGHDT and CDR2 YNNKEL (reference sequence). CDR3 length equals 12 residues. This CDR3 is CASSQTSAEQFF. Here the CDR3 DNA reads TGTGCCAGCAGCCAAACGTCGGCTGAGCAGTTCTTC.

This chain connects TRBV9 to TRBJ2-7, with D tentatively TRBD1 (5 bases). CDR1 and CDR2 from the germline V gene are SGDLS and YYNGEE. Trimming removed 2 bases from V and 6 bases from J, with 12 bases in between. CDR3 length equals 13 residues. The CDR3 protein is CASSVQGSGEQYF. In DNA, the CDR3 is TGTGCCAGCAGCGTGCAGGGTTCGGGCGAGCAGTACTTC.

The rearrangement joins TRBV3-1 (or the pseudogene TRBV3-2) to TRBJ1-6, with D unresolved. The germline CDR1 and CDR2 sequences are LGHDT and YNNKEL (reference sequence). V lost 8 bases, J lost 7 bases, and 15 bases lay in between. The length of the CDR3 is 14 residues. Here the CDR3 reads CASGPSLGNSPLHF. CDR3 in DNA: TGTGCCAGCGGGCCGAGTTTGGGGAATTCACCCCTCCACTTT.

This clone has only a few counts. The rearrangement joins TRBV27 to TRBJ2-7; 8 bases fit TRBD2. The J segment lost 7 bases and the V segment lost 4 bases, leaving 0 bases of the junction unmatched. CDR1 is MNHEY, CDR2 SMNVEV, per germline (reference sequence). The CDR3 contains 11 residues. CDR3 in DNA: TGTGCCAGCAGTTCGGGGGGGGAGCAGTACTTC. This translates into CASSSGGEQYF.

V gene TRBV7-9 combines with J gene TRBJ1-2; D is unclear. The CDR3 sequence is 15 residues long. Between the trimmed V and J ends, which lost 5 bases and 5 bases, there was a span of 18 bases. Germline CDR1 reads SEHNR; CDR2 reads FQNEAQ (reference sequence). CDR3 DNA: TGTGCCAGCAGCCTATCGGGGTCTCGAGGGTATGGCTACACCTTC. Translating it yields CASSLSGSRGYGYTF.